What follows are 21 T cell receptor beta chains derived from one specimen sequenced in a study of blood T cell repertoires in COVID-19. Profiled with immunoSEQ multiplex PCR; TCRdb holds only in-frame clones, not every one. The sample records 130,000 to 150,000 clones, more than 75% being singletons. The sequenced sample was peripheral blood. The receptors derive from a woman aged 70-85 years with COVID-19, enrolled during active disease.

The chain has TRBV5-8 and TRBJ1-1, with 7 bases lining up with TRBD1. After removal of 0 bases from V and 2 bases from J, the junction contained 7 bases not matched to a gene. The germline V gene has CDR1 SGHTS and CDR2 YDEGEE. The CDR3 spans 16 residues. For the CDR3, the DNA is TGTGCCAGCAGCTTGGGGGACAGATCCTTTAACACTGAAGCTTTCTTT. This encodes CASSLGDRSFNTEAFF.

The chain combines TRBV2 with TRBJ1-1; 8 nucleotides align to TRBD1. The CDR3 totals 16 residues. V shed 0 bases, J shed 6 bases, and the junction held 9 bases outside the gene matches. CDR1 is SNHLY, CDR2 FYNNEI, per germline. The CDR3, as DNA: TGTGCCAGCAGTGAAGCGTCTGGGACAGGAGTAGCTGAAGCTTTCTTT. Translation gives CASSEASGTGVAEAFF.

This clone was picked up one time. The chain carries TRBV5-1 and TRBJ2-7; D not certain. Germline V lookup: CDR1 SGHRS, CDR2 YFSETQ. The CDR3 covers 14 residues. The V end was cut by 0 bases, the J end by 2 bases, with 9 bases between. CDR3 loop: CASSLDGGTYEQYF. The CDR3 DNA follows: TGCGCCAGCAGCTTGGACGGCGGAACCTACGAGCAGTACTTC.

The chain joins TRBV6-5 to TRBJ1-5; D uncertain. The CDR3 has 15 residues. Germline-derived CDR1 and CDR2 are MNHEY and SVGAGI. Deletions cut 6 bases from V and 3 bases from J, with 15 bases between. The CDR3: CASRPRFGNNQPQHF. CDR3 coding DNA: TGTGCCAGCAGACCTCGATTCGGGAACAATCAGCCCCAGCATTTT.

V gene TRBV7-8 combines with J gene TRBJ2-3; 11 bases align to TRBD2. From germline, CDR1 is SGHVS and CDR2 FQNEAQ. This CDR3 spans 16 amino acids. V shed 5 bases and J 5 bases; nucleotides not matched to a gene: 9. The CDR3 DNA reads TGTGCCAGCAGCCCCCTGACTAGCGGGGTCGAAGATACGCAGTATTTT. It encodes CASSPLTSGVEDTQYF.

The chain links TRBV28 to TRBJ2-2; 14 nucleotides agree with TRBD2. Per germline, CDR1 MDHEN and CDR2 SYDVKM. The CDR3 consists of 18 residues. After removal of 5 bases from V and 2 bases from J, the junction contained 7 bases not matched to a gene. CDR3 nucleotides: TGTGCCAGCAGTGGCCAGACTAGCGGGGGGGCCAACACCGGGGAGCTGTTTTTT. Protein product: CASSGQTSGGANTGELFF.

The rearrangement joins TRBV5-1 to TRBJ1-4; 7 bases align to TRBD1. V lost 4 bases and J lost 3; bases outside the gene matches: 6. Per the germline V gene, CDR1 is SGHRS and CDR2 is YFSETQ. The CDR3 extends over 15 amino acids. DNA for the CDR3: TGCGCCAGCAGCGGAAAGGGGGCAGCTAATGAAAAACTGTTTTTT. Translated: CASSGKGAANEKLFF.

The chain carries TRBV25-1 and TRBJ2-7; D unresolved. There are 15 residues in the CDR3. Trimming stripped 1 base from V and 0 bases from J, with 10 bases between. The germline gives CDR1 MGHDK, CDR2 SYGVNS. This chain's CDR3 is CASSESISSSYEQYF. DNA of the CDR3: TGTGCCAGCAGTGAATCGATAAGTAGCTCCTACGAGCAGTACTTC.

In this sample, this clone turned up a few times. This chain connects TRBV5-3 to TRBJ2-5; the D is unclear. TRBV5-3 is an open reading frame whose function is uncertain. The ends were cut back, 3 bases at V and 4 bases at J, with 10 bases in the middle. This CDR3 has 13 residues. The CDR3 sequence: CARSSPRRETQYF. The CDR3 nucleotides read TGTGCCAGAAGCTCCCCTAGGCGAGAGACCCAGTACTTC.

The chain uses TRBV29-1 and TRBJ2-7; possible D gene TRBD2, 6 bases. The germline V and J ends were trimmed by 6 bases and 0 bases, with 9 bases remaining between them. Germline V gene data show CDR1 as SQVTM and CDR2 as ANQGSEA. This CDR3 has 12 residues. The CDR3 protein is CSVSGGSYEQYF. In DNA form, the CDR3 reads TGCAGCGTCTCCGGGGGCTCCTACGAGCAGTACTTC.

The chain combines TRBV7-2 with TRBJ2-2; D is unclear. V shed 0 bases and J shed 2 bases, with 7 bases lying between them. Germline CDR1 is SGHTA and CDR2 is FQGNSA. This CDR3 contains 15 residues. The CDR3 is CASSLAVGNTGELFF. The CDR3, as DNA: TGTGCCAGCAGCTTAGCGGTGGGCAACACCGGGGAGCTGTTTTTT.

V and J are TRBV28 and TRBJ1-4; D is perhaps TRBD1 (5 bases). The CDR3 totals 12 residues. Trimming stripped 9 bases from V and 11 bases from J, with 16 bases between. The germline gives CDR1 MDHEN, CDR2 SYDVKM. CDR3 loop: CASMGQAEKLFF. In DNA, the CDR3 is TGTGCCAGTATGGGGCAGGCCGAGAAACTGTTTTTT. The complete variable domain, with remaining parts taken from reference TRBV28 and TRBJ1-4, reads DVKVTQSSRYLVKRTGEKVFLECVQDMDHENMFWYRQDPGLGLRLIYFSYDVKMKEKGDIPEGYSVSREKKERFSLILESASTNQTSMYLCASMGQAEKLFFGSGTQLSVL.

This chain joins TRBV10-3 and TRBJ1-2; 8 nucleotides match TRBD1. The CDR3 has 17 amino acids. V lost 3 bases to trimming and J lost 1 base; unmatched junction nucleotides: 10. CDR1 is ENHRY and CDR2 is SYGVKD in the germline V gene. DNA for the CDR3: TGTGCCATCAGTGACCCGAGGGGGGACAGGCATAACTATGGCTACACCTTC. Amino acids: CAISDPRGDRHNYGYTF.

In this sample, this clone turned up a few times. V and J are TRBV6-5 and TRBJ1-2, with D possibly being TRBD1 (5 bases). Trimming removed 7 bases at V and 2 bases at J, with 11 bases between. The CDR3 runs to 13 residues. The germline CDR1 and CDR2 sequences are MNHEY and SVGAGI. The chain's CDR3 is CASTPRVNYGYTF. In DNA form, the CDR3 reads TGTGCCAGCACCCCCAGGGTGAACTATGGCTACACCTTC.

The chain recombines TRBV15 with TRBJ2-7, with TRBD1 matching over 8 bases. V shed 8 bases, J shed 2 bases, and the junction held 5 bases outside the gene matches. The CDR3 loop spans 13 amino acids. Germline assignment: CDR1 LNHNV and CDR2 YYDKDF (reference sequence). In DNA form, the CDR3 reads TGTGCCACCTCCCGGGACAGGACCTACGAGCAGTACTTC. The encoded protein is CATSRDRTYEQYF.

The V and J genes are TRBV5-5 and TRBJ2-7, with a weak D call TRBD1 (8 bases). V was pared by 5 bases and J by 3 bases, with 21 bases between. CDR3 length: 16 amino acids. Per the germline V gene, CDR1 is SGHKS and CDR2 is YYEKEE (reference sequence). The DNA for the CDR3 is TGTGCCAGCAGAAGGGGAGCGGGACAGGCCCTCTACGAGCAGTACTTC. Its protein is CASRRGAGQALYEQYF.

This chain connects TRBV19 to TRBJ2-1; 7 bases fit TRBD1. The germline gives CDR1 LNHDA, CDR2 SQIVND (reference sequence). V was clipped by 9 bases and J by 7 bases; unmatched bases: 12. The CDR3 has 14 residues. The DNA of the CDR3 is TGTGCCAGGCCCCCGGGACAGCACAATAATGAGCAGTTCTTC. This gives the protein CARPPGQHNNEQFF.

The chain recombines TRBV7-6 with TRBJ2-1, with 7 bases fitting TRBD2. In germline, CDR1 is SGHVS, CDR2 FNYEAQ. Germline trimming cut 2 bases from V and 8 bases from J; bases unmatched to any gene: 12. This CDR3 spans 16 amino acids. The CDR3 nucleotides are TGTGCCAGCAGCTTACTCGGGCCGGATCGGGGGGATGAGCAGTTCTTC. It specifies CASSLLGPDRGDEQFF.

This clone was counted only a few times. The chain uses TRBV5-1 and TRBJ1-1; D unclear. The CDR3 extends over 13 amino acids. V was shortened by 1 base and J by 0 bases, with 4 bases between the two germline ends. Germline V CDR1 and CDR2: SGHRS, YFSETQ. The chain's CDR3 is CASSLNMNTEAFF. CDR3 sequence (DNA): TGCGCCAGCAGCTTGAATATGAACACTGAAGCTTTCTTT. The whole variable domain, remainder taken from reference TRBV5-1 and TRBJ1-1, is KAGVTQTPRYLIKTRGQQVTLSCSPISGHRSVSWYQQTPGQGLQFLFEYFSETQRNKGNFPGRFSGRQFSNSRSEMNVSTLELGDSALYLCASSLNMNTEAFFGQGTRLTVV.

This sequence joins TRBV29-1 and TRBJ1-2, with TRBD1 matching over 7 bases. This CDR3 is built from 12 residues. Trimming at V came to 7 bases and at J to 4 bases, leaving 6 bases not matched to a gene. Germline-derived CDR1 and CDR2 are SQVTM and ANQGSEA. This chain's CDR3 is CSARDSPYGYTF. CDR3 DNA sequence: TGCAGCGCCAGGGACAGCCCCTATGGCTACACCTTC.

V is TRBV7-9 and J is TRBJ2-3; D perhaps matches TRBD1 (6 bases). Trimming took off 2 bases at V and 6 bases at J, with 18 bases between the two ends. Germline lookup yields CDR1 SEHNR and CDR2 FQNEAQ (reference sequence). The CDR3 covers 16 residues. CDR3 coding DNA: TGTGCCAGCAGCTTATTAATTGACAGGTTTAGGGATACGCAGTATTTT. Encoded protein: CASSLLIDRFRDTQYF.